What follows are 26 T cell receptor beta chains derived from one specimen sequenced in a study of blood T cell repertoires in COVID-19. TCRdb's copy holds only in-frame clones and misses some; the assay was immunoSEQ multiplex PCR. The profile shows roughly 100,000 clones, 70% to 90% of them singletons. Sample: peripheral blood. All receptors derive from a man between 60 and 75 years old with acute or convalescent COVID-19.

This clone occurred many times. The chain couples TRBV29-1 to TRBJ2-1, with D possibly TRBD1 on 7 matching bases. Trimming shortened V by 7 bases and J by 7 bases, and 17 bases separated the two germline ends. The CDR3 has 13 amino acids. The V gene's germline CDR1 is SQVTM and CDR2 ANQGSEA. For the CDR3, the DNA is TGCAGCGCATCTACAGGGGAGGCGAATGAGCAGTTCTTC. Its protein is CSASTGEANEQFF.

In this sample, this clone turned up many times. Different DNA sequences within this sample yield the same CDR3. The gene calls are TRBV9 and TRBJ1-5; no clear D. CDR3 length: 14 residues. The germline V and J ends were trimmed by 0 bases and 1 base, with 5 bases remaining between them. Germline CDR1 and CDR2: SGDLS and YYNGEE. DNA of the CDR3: TGTGCCAGCAGCGTAGACGGGAGCAATCAGCCCCAGCATTTT. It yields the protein CASSVDGSNQPQHF.

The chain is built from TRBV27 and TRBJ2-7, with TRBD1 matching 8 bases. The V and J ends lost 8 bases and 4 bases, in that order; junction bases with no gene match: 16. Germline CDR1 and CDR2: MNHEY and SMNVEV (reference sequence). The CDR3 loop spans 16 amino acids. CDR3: CASHTTGAPASYEQYF. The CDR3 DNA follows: TGTGCCAGCCACACGACAGGGGCACCTGCCTCATACGAGCAGTACTTC.

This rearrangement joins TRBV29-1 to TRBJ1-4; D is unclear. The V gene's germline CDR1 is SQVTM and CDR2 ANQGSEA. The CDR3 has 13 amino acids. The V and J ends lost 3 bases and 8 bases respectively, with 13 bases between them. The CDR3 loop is CSVESGINEKLFF. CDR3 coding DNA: TGCAGCGTTGAGTCGGGAATTAACGAAAAACTGTTTTTT.

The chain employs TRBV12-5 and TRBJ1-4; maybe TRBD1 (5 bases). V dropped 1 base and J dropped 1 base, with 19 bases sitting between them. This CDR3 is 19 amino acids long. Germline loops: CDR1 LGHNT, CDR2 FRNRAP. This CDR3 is CASGLGRDLEPGTNEKLFF. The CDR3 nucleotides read TGTGCTAGTGGTTTGGGCCGGGACTTAGAACCGGGAACTAATGAAAAACTGTTTTTT.

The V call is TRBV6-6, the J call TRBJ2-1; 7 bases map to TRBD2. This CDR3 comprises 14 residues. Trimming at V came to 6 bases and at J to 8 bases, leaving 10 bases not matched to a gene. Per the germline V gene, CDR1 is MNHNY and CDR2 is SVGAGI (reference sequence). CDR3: CASRKTSTGDEQFF. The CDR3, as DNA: TGTGCCAGCAGGAAGACTAGCACGGGGGATGAGCAGTTCTTC.

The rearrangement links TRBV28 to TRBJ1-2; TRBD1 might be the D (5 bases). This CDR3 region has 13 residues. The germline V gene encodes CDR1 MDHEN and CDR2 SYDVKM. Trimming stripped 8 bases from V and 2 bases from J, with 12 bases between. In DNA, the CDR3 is TGTGCCAGCGGGGCGTTGGGAAACTATGGCTACACCTTC. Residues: CASGALGNYGYTF.

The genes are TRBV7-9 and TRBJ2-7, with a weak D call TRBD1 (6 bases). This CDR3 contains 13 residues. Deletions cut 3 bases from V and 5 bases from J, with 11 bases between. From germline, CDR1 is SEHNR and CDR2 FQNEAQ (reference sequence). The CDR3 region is CASSFTYRDEQYF. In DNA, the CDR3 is TGTGCCAGCAGCTTCACCTACAGGGACGAGCAGTACTTC.

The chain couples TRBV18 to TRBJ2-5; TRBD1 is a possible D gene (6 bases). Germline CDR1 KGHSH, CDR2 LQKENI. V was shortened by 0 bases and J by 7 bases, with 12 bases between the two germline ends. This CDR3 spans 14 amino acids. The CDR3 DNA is TGTGCCAGCTCACCACCGGTTACCAGGGGGACCCAGTACTTC. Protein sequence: CASSPPVTRGTQYF.

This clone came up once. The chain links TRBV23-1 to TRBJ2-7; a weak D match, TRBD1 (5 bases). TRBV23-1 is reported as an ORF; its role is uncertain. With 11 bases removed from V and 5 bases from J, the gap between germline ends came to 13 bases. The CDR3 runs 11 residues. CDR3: CAPEGRDEQYV. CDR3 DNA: TGCGCCCCCGAAGGCAGGGACGAGCAGTACGTC.

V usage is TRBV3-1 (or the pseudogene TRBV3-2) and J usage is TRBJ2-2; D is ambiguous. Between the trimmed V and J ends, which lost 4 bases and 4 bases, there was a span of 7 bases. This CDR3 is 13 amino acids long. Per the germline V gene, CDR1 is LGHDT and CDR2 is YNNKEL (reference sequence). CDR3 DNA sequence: TGTGCCAGCAGCCCAACAACCACCGGGGAGCTGTTTTTT. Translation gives CASSPTTTGELFF.

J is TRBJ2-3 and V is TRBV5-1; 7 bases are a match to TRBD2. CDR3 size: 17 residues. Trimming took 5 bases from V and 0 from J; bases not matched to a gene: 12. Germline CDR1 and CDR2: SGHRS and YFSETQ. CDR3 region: CASSKRASGASTDTQYF. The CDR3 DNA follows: TGCGCCAGCAGTAAAAGGGCTAGCGGTGCTAGCACAGATACGCAGTATTTT.

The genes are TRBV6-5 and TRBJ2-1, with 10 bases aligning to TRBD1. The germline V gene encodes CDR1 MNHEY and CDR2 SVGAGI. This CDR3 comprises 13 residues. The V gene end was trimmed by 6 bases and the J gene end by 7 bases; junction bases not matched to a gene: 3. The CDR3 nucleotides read TGTGCCAGCAGGGGACAGGGGAGGAATGAGCAGTTCTTC. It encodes CASRGQGRNEQFF.

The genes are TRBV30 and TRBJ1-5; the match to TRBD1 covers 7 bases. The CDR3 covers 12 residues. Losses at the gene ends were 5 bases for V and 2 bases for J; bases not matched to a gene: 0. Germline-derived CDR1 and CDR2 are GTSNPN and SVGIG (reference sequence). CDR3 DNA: TGTGCCTGGGGGACAGGCAATCAGCCCCAGCATTTT. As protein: CAWGTGNQPQHF.

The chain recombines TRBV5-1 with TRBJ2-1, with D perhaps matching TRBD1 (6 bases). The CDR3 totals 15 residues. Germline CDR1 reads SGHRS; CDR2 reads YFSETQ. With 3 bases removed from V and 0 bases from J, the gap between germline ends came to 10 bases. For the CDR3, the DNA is TGCGCCAGCAGCTCTGACAGGATCTCCTACAATGAGCAGTTCTTC. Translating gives CASSSDRISYNEQFF.

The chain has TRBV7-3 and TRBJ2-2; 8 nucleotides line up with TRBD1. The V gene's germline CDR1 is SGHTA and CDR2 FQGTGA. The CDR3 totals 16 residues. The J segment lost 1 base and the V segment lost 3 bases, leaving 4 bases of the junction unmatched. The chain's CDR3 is CASSFLGTGNTGELFF. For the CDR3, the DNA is TGTGCCAGCAGCTTCCTGGGGACAGGGAACACCGGGGAGCTGTTTTTT. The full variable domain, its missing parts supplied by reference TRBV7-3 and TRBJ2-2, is GAGVSQTPSNKVTEKGKYVELRCDPISGHTALYWYRQSLGQGPEFLIYFQGTGAADDSGLPNDRFFAVRPEGSVSTLKIQRTERGDSAVYLCASSFLGTGNTGELFFGEGSRLTVL.

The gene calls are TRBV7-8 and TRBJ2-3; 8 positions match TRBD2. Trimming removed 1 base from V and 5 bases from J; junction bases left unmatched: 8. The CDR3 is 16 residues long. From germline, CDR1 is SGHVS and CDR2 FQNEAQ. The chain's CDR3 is CASSLVSSGRLDTQYF. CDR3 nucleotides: TGTGCCAGCAGCTTAGTATCCAGCGGGAGATTAGATACGCAGTATTTT.

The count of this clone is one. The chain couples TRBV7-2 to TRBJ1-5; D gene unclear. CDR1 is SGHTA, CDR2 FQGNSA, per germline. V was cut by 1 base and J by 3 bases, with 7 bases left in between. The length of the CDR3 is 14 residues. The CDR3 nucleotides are TGTGCCAGCAGCTTAGGCCAGATCAATCAGCCCCAGCATTTT. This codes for CASSLGQINQPQHF.

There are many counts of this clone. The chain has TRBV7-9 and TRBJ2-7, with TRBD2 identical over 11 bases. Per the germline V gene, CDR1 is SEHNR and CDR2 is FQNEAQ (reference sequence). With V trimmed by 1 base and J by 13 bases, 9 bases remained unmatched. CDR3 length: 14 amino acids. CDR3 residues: CASSLERLAGGLYV. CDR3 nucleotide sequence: TGTGCCAGCAGCTTAGAACGGCTAGCGGGAGGCCTATACGTC.

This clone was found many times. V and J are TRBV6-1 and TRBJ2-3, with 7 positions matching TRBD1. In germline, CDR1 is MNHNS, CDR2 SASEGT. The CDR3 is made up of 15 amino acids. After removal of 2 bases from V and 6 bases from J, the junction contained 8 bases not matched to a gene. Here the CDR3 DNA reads TGTGCCAGCAGTGAAAACAGGGGTGATTTGGATACGCAGTATTTT. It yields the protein CASSENRGDLDTQYF.

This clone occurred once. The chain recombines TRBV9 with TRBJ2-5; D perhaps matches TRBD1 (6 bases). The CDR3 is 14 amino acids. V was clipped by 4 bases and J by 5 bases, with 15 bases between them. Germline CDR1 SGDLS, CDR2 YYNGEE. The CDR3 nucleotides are TGTGCCAGCAGCTTGGGTACAGGGCGGGAGACCCAGTACTTC. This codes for CASSLGTGRETQYF.

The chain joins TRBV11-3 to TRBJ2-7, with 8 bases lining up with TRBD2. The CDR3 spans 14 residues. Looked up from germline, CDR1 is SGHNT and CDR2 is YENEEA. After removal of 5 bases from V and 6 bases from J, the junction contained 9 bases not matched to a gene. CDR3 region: CASSATGTRGEQYV. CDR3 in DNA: TGTGCCAGCAGCGCAACCGGGACTAGAGGCGAGCAGTACGTC.

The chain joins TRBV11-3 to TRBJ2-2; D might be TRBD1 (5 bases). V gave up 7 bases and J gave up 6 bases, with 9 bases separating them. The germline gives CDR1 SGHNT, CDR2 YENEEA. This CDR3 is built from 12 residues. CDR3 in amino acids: CASMKGPGELFF. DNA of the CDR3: TGTGCCAGCATGAAGGGGCCCGGGGAGCTGTTTTTT.

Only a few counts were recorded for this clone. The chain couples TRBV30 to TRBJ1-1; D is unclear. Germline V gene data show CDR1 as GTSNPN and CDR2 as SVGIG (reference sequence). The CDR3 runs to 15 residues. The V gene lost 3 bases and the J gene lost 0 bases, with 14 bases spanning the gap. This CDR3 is CAWRAGLRMNTEAFF. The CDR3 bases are TGTGCCTGGAGGGCCGGACTCAGAATGAACACTGAAGCTTTCTTT.

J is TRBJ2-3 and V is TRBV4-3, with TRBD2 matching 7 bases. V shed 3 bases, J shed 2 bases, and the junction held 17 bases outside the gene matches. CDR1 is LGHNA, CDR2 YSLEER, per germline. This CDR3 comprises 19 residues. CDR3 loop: CASSHGVQRETSPTDTQYF. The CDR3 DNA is TGCGCCAGCAGCCATGGTGTTCAGCGGGAAACCTCTCCCACAGATACGCAGTATTTT.

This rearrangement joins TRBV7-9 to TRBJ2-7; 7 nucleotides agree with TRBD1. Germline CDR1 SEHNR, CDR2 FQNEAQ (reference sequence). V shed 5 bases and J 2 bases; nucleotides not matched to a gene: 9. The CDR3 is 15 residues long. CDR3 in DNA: TGTGCCAGCAGCCCCCAAACAGGGGACCCCTACGAGCAGTACTTC. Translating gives CASSPQTGDPYEQYF.